This T cell receptor beta chain was profiled in a study of cytomegalovirus exposure and HLA in healthy donors. Study-wide results and caveats: Most of the CMV-associated TCR beta chains (in a later analysis) appeared to be HLA-restricted. Common viral pathogens (according to a later analysis) appeared linked to several of the most significant clusters. About 87% or about 30% of the time was how often most TCR beta V segments were productive, according to an earlier analysis. Generally TCR sequences proved uncommon, though certain public TCRs appeared in numerous donors.

This clone was counted a few times. Its target is not known. 60 Vbeta and 13 Jbeta primers were used in PCR. Profiled with immunoSEQ multiplex PCR; TCRdb holds only in-frame clones, not every one. The repertoire includes some 100,000 clones, roughly 84% of them detected once, and around 1.2% sits in the top ten. Germline V gives CDR1 SGHRS, CDR2 YFSETQ. The CDR3 totals 14 residues. V was trimmed by 4 bases and J by 1 base, leaving 9 bases between them. The sequence came from a woman aged 18-29 years in good health and CMV-seronegative. This chain connects TRBV5-1 to TRBJ1-3; D is possibly TRBD1 (6 bases). Sequencing used PBMCs. The CDR3, as DNA: TGCGCCAGCAGCCCCGACAGGTCTGGAAACACCATATATTTT. Translation gives CASSPDRSGNTIYF. Full variable domain (rest looked up from reference TRBV5-1 and TRBJ1-3): KAGVTQTPRYLIKTRGQQVTLSCSPISGHRSVSWYQQTPGQGLQFLFEYFSETQRNKGNFPGRFSGRQFSNSRSEMNVSTLELGDSALYLCASSPDRSGNTIYFGEGSWLTVV.